This T cell receptor beta chain was documented in a study of blood T cells in healthy people across ages. The V and J ends lost 6 bases and 4 bases respectively, with 9 bases between them. This CDR3 comprises 11 residues. CDR1 is DFQATT and CDR2 is SNEGSKA in the germline V gene (reference sequence). This clonotype has a handful of counts. Alongside a J-beta primer mix, a sample-barcoded 5' primer served in a second PCR lasting 7 to 11 cycles. One entry per CDR3 protein, called by TCRdb with MiXCR from the 5' RACE reads. Of approximately 680,000 distinct CDR3 sequences in the sample, approximately 29% are singletons; the top ten hold roughly 15%.

Sequencing was done on a sample of blood. The TCR comes from a woman of 80 years or more in good health. The rearrangement uses TRBV20-1 and TRBJ2-5; D is perhaps TRBD1 (6 bases). The CDR3 bases are TGCAGTGCGTGGGACATAGAGACCCAGTACTTC. This translates into CSAWDIETQYF.